Following are 26 T cell receptor beta chains from one sample sequenced in a study of CD8+ T cells in alopecia areata. Following extraction, RNA underwent reverse transcription to cDNA, which served as the sequencing template. Clones were read by immunoSEQ multiplex PCR, and TCRdb kept only the in-frame ones, dropping some. The sample consists of about 110,000 clones, about three fifths of them appearing once. Stated treatment: oral pan-JAK inhibitor, 5-10 mg twice daily. Sample: CD8+ T cells sorted from blood, taken at week 24, from a patient treated with tofacitinib. The receptors were sampled from a human donor with alopecia areata.

This clone was recorded once. The chain links TRBV5-1 to TRBJ2-3, with D hard to call. The germline V gene has CDR1 SGHRS and CDR2 YFSETQ. Trimming took 4 bases from V and 4 from J, leaving 19 bases between them. There are 16 residues in the CDR3. CDR3 bases: TGCGCCAGCAGCCGAGCAGGAAGAGGAGCCGCAGATACGCAGTATTTT. Amino acid sequence: CASSRAGRGAADTQYF.

This chain uses TRBV5-1 with TRBJ2-7, with no clear D. V lost 2 bases and J lost 4, with 7 bases in between. The CDR3 has 12 residues. Germline-derived CDR1 and CDR2 are SGHRS and YFSETQ. This chain's CDR3 is CASSFSDYEQYF. For the CDR3, the DNA is TGCGCCAGCAGCTTTTCGGATTACGAGCAGTACTTC. Supplemented by reference TRBV5-1 and TRBJ2-7, the full variable domain reads KAGVTQTPRYLIKTRGQQVTLSCSPISGHRSVSWYQQTPGQGLQFLFEYFSETQRNKGNFPGRFSGRQFSNSRSEMNVSTLELGDSALYLCASSFSDYEQYFGPGTRLTVT.

The V and J genes are TRBV5-4 and TRBJ2-7; perhaps TRBD2 as D (5 bases). The CDR3 has 14 amino acids. The V gene's germline CDR1 is SGHNT and CDR2 YYREEE (reference sequence). Trimming removed 4 bases at V and 1 base at J, with 12 bases between. CDR3: CASSPLGESYEQYF. CDR3 DNA sequence: TGTGCCAGCAGCCCCCTTGGGGAGTCCTACGAGCAGTACTTC.

The CDR3 bases are TGTGCCAGCAGCAACCGGGACAGGGTTTACGAGCAGTACTTC. This codes for CASSNRDRVYEQYF. The chain is built from TRBV21-1 and TRBJ2-7; TRBD1, as called in the table, went unchecked against the DNA. TRBV21-1 is a pseudogene locus. The CDR3 length is 14 residues.

The J gene is TRBJ1-1, the V gene TRBV5-1; no reliable D call. Per germline, CDR1 SGHRS and CDR2 YFSETQ. V was trimmed by 4 bases and J by 4 bases, leaving 11 bases between them. This CDR3 contains 13 residues. CDR3 sequence reads: CASSPDGSTEAFF. For the CDR3, the DNA is TGCGCCAGCAGCCCAGATGGGTCCACTGAAGCTTTCTTT.

The chain links TRBV13 to TRBJ2-3; 8 bases fit TRBD1. V gave up 8 bases and J gave up 6 bases; unmatched junction bases: 10. The CDR3 consists of 14 residues. Looked up from germline, CDR1 is PRHDT and CDR2 is FYEKMQ (reference sequence). CDR3 in DNA: TGTGCCAGCGCCCTTCAGGGGGCAGGGGATACGCAGTATTTT. It translates to CASALQGAGDTQYF.

The chain recombines TRBV29-1 with TRBJ2-3; D unclear. Germline V gene sequence: CDR1 SQVTM, CDR2 ANQGSEA. V was clipped by 4 bases and J by 2 bases, with 10 bases between them. This CDR3 comprises 13 residues. DNA for the CDR3: TGCAGCGTTGTGGTGGAGAACACAGATACGCAGTATTTT. The encoded protein is CSVVVENTDTQYF.

This clone was seen only a few times. The rearrangement uses TRBV30 and TRBJ2-2, with D uncertain. V dropped 2 bases and J dropped 1 base, with 5 bases sitting between them. This CDR3 is 13 amino acids long. The V gene's germline CDR1 is GTSNPN and CDR2 SVGIG (reference sequence). In DNA, the CDR3 is TGTGCCTGGAGTCCGTTGAACACCGGGGAGCTGTTTTTT. It encodes CAWSPLNTGELFF.

This clone was counted between two and nine times. V usage is TRBV10-3 and J usage is TRBJ2-7; D gene ambiguous. This CDR3 comprises 13 residues. The germline gives CDR1 ENHRY, CDR2 SYGVKD. The germline V and J ends were trimmed by 10 bases and 2 bases, with 15 bases remaining between them. The CDR3 loop reads CASRELATYEQYF. CDR3 nucleotides: TGTGCCAGCAGAGAGTTGGCGACCTACGAGCAGTACTTC.

This clone was detected a few times. The V call is TRBV19, the J call TRBJ1-2; D unclear. Germline CDR1 LNHDA, CDR2 SQIVND (reference sequence). V shed 0 bases and J shed 4 bases, with 15 bases lying between them. The CDR3 is 16 residues long. CDR3 nucleotide sequence: TGTGCCAGTAGTATAGACCTCGCGGGGATCCGCTATGGCTACACCTTC. Its protein product is CASSIDLAGIRYGYTF.

The rearrangement joins TRBV5-6 to TRBJ2-5, with 7 bases matching TRBD1. Germline values: CDR1 SGHDT, CDR2 YYEEEE. Trimming took 0 bases from V and 8 from J; bases not matched to a gene: 4. CDR3 length equals 13 residues. CDR3 bases: TGTGCCAGCAGCTTGGGCAGGGGGAAAACCCAGTACTTC. Its translation: CASSLGRGKTQYF.

The genes are TRBV9 and TRBJ2-5, with 8 bases lining up with TRBD1. This CDR3 region has 15 residues. The germline gives CDR1 SGDLS, CDR2 YYNGEE. With V trimmed by 0 bases and J by 4 bases, 5 bases remained unmatched. The CDR3 region has the DNA TGTGCCAGCAGCGTAGGCAGGGGGCGCGGAGAGACCCAGTACTTC. Protein product: CASSVGRGRGETQYF.

The chain has TRBV7-9 and TRBJ1-2, with TRBD1 matching over 8 bases. The germline CDR1 and CDR2 sequences are SEHNR and FQNEAQ (reference sequence). V shed 3 bases and J 8 bases; nucleotides not matched to a gene: 11. The CDR3 contains 15 residues. CDR3 amino acids: CASSFTDRGWQGYTF. DNA for the CDR3: TGTGCCAGCAGCTTTACCGACAGGGGATGGCAAGGCTACACCTTC.

The V call is TRBV9, the J call TRBJ1-2, with 7 bases matching TRBD1. The V gene's germline CDR1 is SGDLS and CDR2 YYNGEE. The J segment lost 8 bases and the V segment lost 3 bases, leaving 10 bases of the junction unmatched. CDR3 length: 14 amino acids. The CDR3 is CASSGGQERGGYTF. The CDR3 coding sequence is TGTGCCAGCAGCGGCGGACAGGAAAGAGGCGGCTACACCTTC.

V and J are TRBV6-5 and TRBJ1-6; 8 nucleotides agree with TRBD1. CDR3 size: 14 residues. J gave up 7 bases and V 6 bases, and 5 bases lay outside the gene matches. Looked up from germline, CDR1 is MNHEY and CDR2 is SVGAGI. This CDR3 is CASSGQGDNSPLHF. The CDR3 DNA reads TGTGCCAGCAGCGGACAGGGCGACAATTCACCCCTCCACTTT.

The chain combines TRBV29-1 with TRBJ1-2; the D is unclear. V gave up 5 bases and J gave up 8 bases, with 15 bases separating them. The CDR3 runs to 12 residues. CDR1 and CDR2 (germline): SQVTM, ANQGSEA. The CDR3 DNA follows: TGCAGCGTTTTGGGTCAGGAGGGAGGCTACACCTTC. It is translated as CSVLGQEGGYTF.

This chain uses TRBV7-9 with TRBJ2-1, with 9 bases that match TRBD2. This CDR3 region has 17 residues. The germline V gene has CDR1 SEHNR and CDR2 FQNEAQ (reference sequence). The ends lost 6 bases at V and 6 bases at J; junction bases unmatched: 15. CDR3 nucleotide sequence: TGTGCCAGCAGACGAAGCGGGGGGCCTATTAACACCAATGAGCAGTTCTTC. This sequence encodes CASRRSGGPINTNEQFF.

The chain uses TRBV29-1 and TRBJ2-5, with TRBD2 as a possible D gene (6 bases). The DNA end lines up better with TRBJ2-7; the J call may be wrong. CDR3 length equals 14 residues. Germline CDR1 reads SQVTM; CDR2 reads ANQGSEA. CDR3 sequence (DNA): TGCAGCGTTGAGGCGGGAACAGGAACCTACGAGCAGTACTTC. This sequence encodes CSVEAGTGTYEQYF.

This sequence joins TRBV9 and TRBJ2-3, with a possible D match to TRBD1 (5 bases). In germline, CDR1 is SGDLS, CDR2 YYNGEE. V gave up 4 bases and J gave up 10 bases, with 16 bases separating them. The CDR3 length is 13 residues. The CDR3, as DNA: TGTGCCAGCAGCCCCCCCAGCACAGGCCCGCAGTATTTT. Its translation: CASSPPSTGPQYF.

This rearrangement joins TRBV2 to TRBJ1-1; 12 nucleotides align to TRBD1. The V gene's germline CDR1 is SNHLY and CDR2 FYNNEI. The CDR3 is 16 amino acids. Losses at the gene ends were 3 bases for V and 1 base for J; bases not matched to a gene: 3. CDR3 region: CASSDGTGGWNTEAFF. Written as DNA, the CDR3 is TGTGCCAGCAGTGATGGGACAGGGGGCTGGAACACTGAAGCTTTCTTT.

This sequence joins TRBV6-5 and TRBJ1-2; no clear D. The CDR3 contains 11 residues. The V gene's germline CDR1 is MNHEY and CDR2 SVGAGI. Trimming removed 6 bases from V and 6 bases from J, with 8 bases in between. The CDR3 DNA reads TGTGCCAGCAGAGGAGCGGATGGCTACACCTTC. This translates into CASRGADGYTF.

In this sample, this clone turned up a few times. This chain connects TRBV6-6 to TRBJ2-7; maybe TRBD2 (6 bases). V dropped 3 bases and J dropped 0 bases, with 9 bases sitting between them. Germline-derived CDR1 and CDR2 are MNHNY and SVGAGI (reference sequence). This CDR3 has 14 residues. Here the CDR3 reads CASSYETSSYEQYF. CDR3 nucleotides: TGTGCCAGCAGTTATGAGACTAGCTCCTACGAGCAGTACTTC.

The chain uses TRBV6-5 and TRBJ2-3; D is undetermined. V lost 3 bases and J 1 base, leaving 8 bases between the germline ends. The CDR3 extends over 14 amino acids. The germline CDR1 and CDR2 sequences are MNHEY and SVGAGI. CDR3 in DNA: TGTGCCAGCAGTTATGGTGGGGGCACAGATACGCAGTATTTT. Its translation: CASSYGGGTDTQYF.

A few counts support this clone. This sequence joins TRBV30 and TRBJ2-2, with unresolved D. V shed 5 bases and J shed 1 base, with 11 bases lying between them. The germline V gene has CDR1 GTSNPN and CDR2 SVGIG (reference sequence). This CDR3 is built from 14 residues. The CDR3 spells CAWEPGLNTGELFF. In DNA, the CDR3 is TGTGCCTGGGAGCCGGGCCTGAACACCGGGGAGCTGTTTTTT.

This clone has a handful of counts. This chain links TRBV5-6 with TRBJ2-7; possibly TRBD1 for D (5 bases). Per the germline V gene, CDR1 is SGHDT and CDR2 is YYEEEE. The CDR3 totals 14 residues. The germline V and J ends were trimmed by 0 bases and 6 bases, with 13 bases remaining between them. CDR3 nucleotides: TGTGCCAGCAGCTTGGGCGTAGGGGATCGCGAGCAGTACTTC. This gives the protein CASSLGVGDREQYF.

This chain uses TRBV5-4 with TRBJ2-5; D possibly matches TRBD1 or TRBD2 (5 bases each). This CDR3 has 15 residues. V lost 2 bases and J 6 bases, leaving 17 bases between the germline ends. Germline CDR1 and CDR2: SGHNT and YYREEE (reference sequence). For the CDR3, the DNA is TGTGCCAGCAGCTTCGGGGACCTCCCCGTGAAGACCCAGTACTTC. Translation: CASSFGDLPVKTQYF.